These T cell receptor beta chains were read from a single sample in a study of breast tumors, draining lymph nodes, adjacent tissues. TCRdb ran MiXCR on the multiplex PCR reads and lists one entry per CDR3 protein. The sample has approximately 13,000 distinct CDR3 sequences, about 37% seen once; the top ten hold roughly 14%. The sequenced sample consisted of breast tumor tissue. These receptors all come from a female donor with breast cancer. Some clones in this sample may be carry-over from other donors' samples. The CDR3 runs from the conserved cysteine through the conserved F or W. Fields, in order: CDR3 DNA, CDR3 protein, clone size, D gene, J gene, V gene. A D gene is named only where the DNA matches it firmly. Size values are once, few and many counts, or a class for expanded clones, and some rows have none.

TGTGCCAGCAGGGCAGGGCGGGATGGCTACACCTTC | CASRAGRDGYTF | many | NA | TRBJ1-2 | TRBV6-1
TGTGCCTGGAGTCAGGGGGCTTCACCCCTCCACTTT | CAWSQGASPLHF | many | TRBD1 | TRBJ1-6 | TRBV30
TGCGCCAGCAGCCTCCTACTAGCGGGTAATGAGCAGTTCTTC | CASSLLLAGNEQFF | NA | TRBD2 | TRBJ2-1 | TRBV5-1
TGTGCTAGCAGCGGTTCGTACGACACGAACACCGGGGAGCTGTTTTTT | CASSGSYDTNTGELFF | NA | NA | TRBJ2-2 | TRBV25-1
TGTGCCATCAGTGAGTCGACGCAGGGGGGAAGAGGGCAGCCCCAGCATTTT | CAISESTQGGRGQPQHF | many | TRBD1 | TRBJ1-5 | TRBV10-3
TGCAGTGCTAGAGAAACTATGGGTCGAGGTACGCAGTATTTT | CSARETMGRGTQYF | many | NA | TRBJ2-3 | TRBV20-1
TGTGCCAGCGGGCTAGCGGGTACATCCTACGAGCAGTACTTC | CASGLAGTSYEQYF | many | TRBD2 | TRBJ2-7 | TRBV6-1
TGCGCCAGCGGGGGACTAGCGACATACACCGCTAGCACAGATACGCAGTATTTT | CASGGLATYTASTDTQYF | many | TRBD2 | TRBJ2-3 | TRBV10-2
TGTGCCACCAGTGAAAACGGGGTGACAGGCCGCTCCTACAATGAGCAGTTCTTC | CATSENGVTGRSYNEQFF | once | NA | TRBJ2-1 | TRBV24-1
TGCGCCAGCAAACAGGGTGACGGGCAGCCCCAGCATTTT | CASKQGDGQPQHF | many | NA | TRBJ1-5 | TRBV5-1
TGTGCCAGCAGCCAAACGCCGGGACCCCTCTCTGGAAACACCATATATTTT | CASSQTPGPLSGNTIYF | NA | NA | TRBJ1-3 | TRBV28
TGTGCCACGGCCCGGACAGGGTCCAATGAGCAGTTCTTC | CATARTGSNEQFF | NA | TRBD1 | TRBJ2-1 | TRBV27
TGTGCCAGCTTAAACGGGGGCACCGGGGAGCTGTTTTTT | CASLNGGTGELFF | many | NA | TRBJ2-2 | TRBV6-5
TGTGCCAGCAGCTTAAGGGGGACAGGGGGGTACGAGCAGTACTTC | CASSLRGTGGYEQYF | NA | TRBD1 | TRBJ2-7 | TRBV7-8
TGTGCCAGCAGCTTAGGGTCCTACGAGCAGTACTTC | CASSLGSYEQYF | NA | NA | TRBJ2-7 | TRBV7-9
TGCGCCGGCAGTGACACCGGGACAGGGGGGTACGAGCAGTACTTC | CAGSDTGTGGYEQYF | NA | TRBD1 | TRBJ2-7 | TRBV10-2
TGTGCCAGCAGCCGGGCCGGTTCGGGGAGAGGAAGGCCCGGGGAGCTGTTTTTT | CASSRAGSGRGRPGELFF | many | NA | TRBJ2-2 | TRBV4-2
TGCGCCAGCAGCTTGGCCGTGACAGGGCGTGAAAAACTGTTTTTT | CASSLAVTGREKLFF | many | TRBD1 | TRBJ1-4 | TRBV5-1